This is a list of T cell receptor beta chains from one sample in a study of cytomegalovirus exposure and HLA in healthy donors. The assay was immunoSEQ multiplex PCR, and TCRdb's table has in-frame clones only and misses some. Here the sample spans about 130,000 clones, around 82% being singletons. The source material was PBMCs. The receptors here all came from a man aged 45-60 years in good health and CMV-seronegative. CDR3s include the opening cysteine and the closing phenylalanine or tryptophan. A D gene is named only where the DNA matches it firmly. The size field is filled for only some rows; it gives once, few, many or a size class.

CASRGQEYTEAFF TGTGCCAGCAGGGGGCAGGAGTACACTGAAGCTTTCTTT - few TRBJ1-1 13 TRBV27
CASSKGLRRLNEQFF TGTGCCAGCAGTAAGGGACTCAGGAGGCTCAATGAGCAGTTCTTC - once TRBJ2-1 15 TRBV6-5
CASSLNTPGTGELFF TGTGCCAGCAGCTTAAACACCCCGGGCACCGGGGAGCTGTTTTTT - few TRBJ2-2 15 TRBV7-6
CSAIIIEAFF TGCAGTGCTATAATTATCGAAGCTTTCTTT - - TRBJ1-1 10 TRBV20-1
CASSLALSSYNEQFF TGTGCCAGCAGCTTGGCCCTGAGCTCCTACAATGAGCAGTTCTTC - - TRBJ2-1 15 TRBV5-4
CASSGGDRAIDTQYF TGCGCCAGCAGTGGTGGGGACAGGGCCATAGATACGCAGTATTTT TRBD1 - TRBJ2-3 15 TRBV10-2
CASSLASPGETQYF TGTGCCAGCAGTTTGGCAAGCCCGGGGGAGACCCAGTACTTC - few TRBJ2-5 14 TRBV28
CASSPMTGTNEKLFF TGTGCCAGCTCACCAATGACAGGGACTAATGAAAAACTGTTTTTT TRBD1 - TRBJ1-4 15 TRBV18
CASSGQLKETQYF TGTGCCAGCAGCGGACAACTCAAAGAGACCCAGTACTTC - - TRBJ2-5 13 TRBV7-6
CASSSEETQYF TGTGCCAGCAGCTCGGAAGAGACCCAGTACTTC - once TRBJ2-5 11 TRBV7-2
CASSSGQNYEQYF TGTGCCAGCAGTTCAGGGCAGAACTACGAGCAGTACTTC - - TRBJ2-7 13 TRBV27
CASSLASGSWPDTQYF TGTGCCAGCAGTTTAGCGAGCGGGAGTTGGCCAGATACGCAGTATTTT TRBD2 - TRBJ2-3 16 TRBV28
CASSQAGVNYEQFF TGCGCCAGCAGCCAAGCGGGAGTTAACTATGAGCAGTTCTTC TRBD2 - TRBJ2-1 14 TRBV5-1
CASSMDREYGYTF TGCGCCAGCAGCATGGACAGGGAATACGGCTACACCTTC TRBD1 - TRBJ1-2 13 TRBV10-1
CASLSGASGNTIYF TGTGCCAGCCTCTCAGGGGCATCTGGAAACACCATATATTTT - - TRBJ1-3 14 TRBV28
CASSGTGTGFSEAFF TGTGCCAGCAGTGGAACCGGGACAGGGTTTTCAGAAGCTTTCTTT TRBD1 few TRBJ1-1 15 TRBV6-1
CASSPRRRVDCTDTQYF TGTGCCAGCAGCCCTAGGCGGCGGGTAGACTGCACAGATACGCAGTATTTT - - TRBJ2-3 17 TRBV21-1
CASSDGLSEETQYF TGTGCCAGCAGCGACGGACTATCCGAAGAGACCCAGTACTTC - - TRBJ2-5 14 TRBV9
CASRVDREHTQYF TGCGCCAGCAGGGTGGACAGGGAACATACGCAGTATTTT TRBD1 - TRBJ2-3 13 TRBV10-1
CASSRALQETQYF TGTGCCAGTAGTAGAGCGCTTCAAGAGACCCAGTACTTC - - TRBJ2-5 13 TRBV19
CASSLGSRDYSVYEQYF TGTGCCAGCAGCTTAGGTTCGAGGGACTACTCAGTCTACGAGCAGTACTTC TRBD2 - TRBJ2-7 17 TRBV7-9
CASSSRDSPRQPQHF TGTGCCAGCAGTTCCCGGGACAGCCCGCGGCAGCCCCAGCATTTT TRBD1 - TRBJ1-5 15 TRBV2
CASAGTSGRSSSYNEQFF TGCGCCAGCGCCGGGACTAGCGGGAGGTCAAGCTCCTACAATGAGCAGTTCTTC TRBD2 few TRBJ2-1 18 TRBV4-1
CACRTGLQETQYF TGTGCCTGCCGGACAGGTCTACAAGAGACCCAGTACTTC TRBD1 - TRBJ2-5 13 TRBV7-9
CASRGLGHGYTF TGTGCCAGCAGGGGACTCGGGCATGGCTACACCTTC - - TRBJ1-2 12 TRBV6-5
CASTPGLAEYTDTQYF TGTGCCAGCACCCCGGGACTAGCGGAGTACACAGATACGCAGTATTTT TRBD2 - TRBJ2-3 16 TRBV7-9
CASSDQGGNSPLHF TGTGCCAGCAGTGATCAGGGAGGGAATTCACCCCTCCACTTT - - TRBJ1-6 14 TRBV6-1
CASSTSHPDTQYF TGTGCCAGCAGCACATCCCATCCAGATACGCAGTATTTT - - TRBJ2-3 13 TRBV11-3
CASSLQRQGLRGYTF TGTGCCAGCAGCTTACAGAGACAGGGGTTACGGGGCTACACCTTC TRBD1 - TRBJ1-2 15 TRBV7-2
CASSQRSSGLTDTQYF TGCGCCAGCAGCCAACGGTCTAGCGGACTCACAGATACGCAGTATTTT TRBD2 once TRBJ2-3 16 TRBV4-3
CASSRTTSGSPDTQYF TGCGCCAGCAGCCGGACTACTAGCGGGAGTCCAGATACGCAGTATTTT TRBD2 - TRBJ2-3 16 TRBV4-3
CAISSGREGAGELFF TGTGCCATCAGTTCCGGGCGGGAGGGTGCCGGGGAGCTGTTTTTT TRBD2 - TRBJ2-2 15 TRBV10-3
CASSLGTSGFLTDTQYF TGTGCCAGCAGCTTGGGGACTAGCGGGTTCCTGACAGATACGCAGTATTTT TRBD2 - TRBJ2-3 17 TRBV5-5
CASSLDGQANTEAFF TGCGCCAGCAGCTTGGACGGACAGGCAAACACTGAAGCTTTCTTT TRBD1 - TRBJ1-1 15 TRBV5-1
CASSLAANTGELFF TGCGCCAGCAGCTTGGCCGCGAACACCGGGGAGCTGTTTTTT - - TRBJ2-2 14 TRBV5-1
CASSRTSGRADTQYF TGTGCCAGCAGCCGGACTAGCGGGAGGGCCGATACGCAGTATTTT TRBD2 - TRBJ2-3 15 TRBV5-4
CASSYPGQGKRTGELFF TGTGCCAGCAGCTATCCGGGACAGGGAAAAAGGACCGGGGAGCTGTTTTTT TRBD1 - TRBJ2-2 17 TRBV28
CASRLTGTSGSNEQFF TGTGCCAGCAGATTGACCGGGACTAGCGGCTCCAATGAGCAGTTCTTC TRBD2 - TRBJ2-1 16 TRBV27
CASSGQGANSPLHF TGTGCCAGCAGCGGACAGGGTGCTAATTCACCCCTCCACTTT TRBD1 once TRBJ1-6 14 TRBV9
CASRRGYEQYF TGTGCCAGCAGAAGGGGCTACGAGCAGTACTTC - - TRBJ2-7 11 TRBV6-5
CASSLVTGSSETQYF TGTGCCAGCAGCTTAGTCACAGGGTCTTCGGAGACCCAGTACTTC - - TRBJ2-5 15 TRBV7-6
CASSSPGLLYNEQFF TGTGCCAGCAGCTCCCCGGGACTGCTTTACAATGAGCAGTTCTTC - - TRBJ2-1 15 TRBV7-2
CASSDAGREPSDTQYF TGTGCCAGCAGCGACGCAGGGCGGGAGCCGTCAGATACGCAGTATTTT TRBD2 - TRBJ2-3 16 TRBV7-9
CASSQVAPGVAGPNEQFF TGTGCCAGCAGCCAAGTGGCCCCGGGGGTAGCGGGACCCAATGAGCAGTTCTTC TRBD2 - TRBJ2-1 18 TRBV4-2
CASSPARDSRLTYEQYF TGCGCCAGCAGCCCAGCTCGGGACTCCCGACTTACCTACGAGCAGTACTTC - - TRBJ2-7 17 TRBV5-1
CASTPKAGQNTGELFF TGTGCCAGCACCCCTAAGGCGGGGCAGAACACCGGGGAGCTGTTTTTT - - TRBJ2-2 16 TRBV5-4
CASSGGTGSYNEQFF TGTGCCAGCAGTGGCGGGACAGGGTCGTACAATGAGCAGTTCTTC TRBD1 - TRBJ2-1 15 TRBV25-1
CASSYSRGLRNTEAFF TGTGCCAGCAGTTACTCGAGGGGGCTAAGGAACACTGAAGCTTTCTTT TRBD1 - TRBJ1-1 16 TRBV6-5
CASSSGLNQPQHF TGTGCCAGCAGCTCCGGGTTGAATCAGCCCCAGCATTTT - - TRBJ1-5 13 TRBV5-4
CASSQDAGGNTEAFF TGCGCCAGCAGCCAAGATGCGGGGGGCAACACTGAAGCTTTCTTT - - TRBJ1-1 15 TRBV4-3
CASTPSGRVWYF TGCGCCAGCACCCCCAGCGGGAGGGTCTGGTACTTC TRBD2 medium-sized TRBJ2-4 12 TRBV10-2
CASSPRTGGNHEQYF TGCGCCAGCAGCCCTCGGACAGGGGGCAACCACGAGCAGTACTTC TRBD1 - TRBJ2-7 15 TRBV5-1
CASSLSGLAVYNEQFF TGTGCCAGCAGTCTCTCAGGACTAGCGGTATACAATGAGCAGTTCTTC TRBD2 - TRBJ2-1 16 TRBV27
CASSSSRSGTEAFF TGTGCCAGCAGTTCCAGTCGATCGGGGACTGAAGCTTTCTTT - - TRBJ1-1 14 TRBV27
CASSGFGTGELFF TGTGCCAGCTCCGGGTTTGGTACCGGGGAGCTGTTTTTT - once TRBJ2-2 13 TRBV25-1